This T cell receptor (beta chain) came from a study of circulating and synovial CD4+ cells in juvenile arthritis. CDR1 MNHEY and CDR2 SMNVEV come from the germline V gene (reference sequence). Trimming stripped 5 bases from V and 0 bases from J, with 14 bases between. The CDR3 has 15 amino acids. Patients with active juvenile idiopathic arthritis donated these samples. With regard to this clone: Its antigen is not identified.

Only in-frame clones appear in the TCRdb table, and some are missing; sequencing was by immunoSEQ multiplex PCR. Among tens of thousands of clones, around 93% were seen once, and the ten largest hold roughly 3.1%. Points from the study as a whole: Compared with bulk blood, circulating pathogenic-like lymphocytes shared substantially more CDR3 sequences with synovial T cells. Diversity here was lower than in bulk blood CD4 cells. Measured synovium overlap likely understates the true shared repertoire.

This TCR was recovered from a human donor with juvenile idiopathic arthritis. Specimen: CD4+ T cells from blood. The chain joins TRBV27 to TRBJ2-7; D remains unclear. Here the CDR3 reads CASSLTFGTSYEQYF. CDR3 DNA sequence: TGTGCCAGCAGTCTGACTTTTGGAACCTCCTACGAGCAGTACTTC.